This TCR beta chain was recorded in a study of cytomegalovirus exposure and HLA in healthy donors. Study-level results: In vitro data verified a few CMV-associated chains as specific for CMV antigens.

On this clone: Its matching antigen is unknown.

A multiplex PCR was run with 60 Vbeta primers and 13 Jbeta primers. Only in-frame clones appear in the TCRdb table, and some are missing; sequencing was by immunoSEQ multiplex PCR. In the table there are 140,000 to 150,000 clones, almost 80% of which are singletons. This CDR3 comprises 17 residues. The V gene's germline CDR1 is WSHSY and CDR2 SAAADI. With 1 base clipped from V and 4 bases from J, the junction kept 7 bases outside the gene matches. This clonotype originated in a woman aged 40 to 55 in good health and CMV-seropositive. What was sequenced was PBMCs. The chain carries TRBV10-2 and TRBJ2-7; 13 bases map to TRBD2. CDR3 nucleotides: TGCGCCAGCAGTGAGTTCGGGACTAGCGGGGTGGGTTACGAGCAGTACTTC. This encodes CASSEFGTSGVGYEQYF.